This is a list of T cell receptor beta chains from one sample in a study of shared clonotypes between healthy human individuals. TCRdb's copy holds only in-frame clones and misses some; the assay was immunoSEQ multiplex PCR. The sample has around 2.3 million clones, approximately 96% seen once. What was sequenced was naive CD4+ T cells sorted from blood. These receptors all stem from a man aged 18 to 30 in good health. Each CDR3 is given with its conserved first and last residue. Each record gives: D gene, clone size, J gene, V gene, CDR3 protein, CDR3 DNA. A D gene is named only where the DNA matches it firmly. Not all rows give a size; the values are once, few, many and, for expanded clones, a class.

d_gene: .
abundance: .
j_gene: TRBJ2-3
v_gene: TRBV18
CDR3aa: CASSPRRTYTDTQYF
CDR3nt: TGTGCCAGCTCACCACGTAGGACATACACAGATACGCAGTATTTT

d_gene: .
abundance: .
j_gene: TRBJ1-3
v_gene: TRBV7-9
CDR3aa: CASPQNKGGNTIYF
CDR3nt: TGTGCCAGCCCGCAGAATAAGGGTGGAAACACCATATATTTT

d_gene: .
abundance: once
j_gene: TRBJ1-5
v_gene: TRBV14
CDR3aa: CASSQEWGSLDQPQHF
CDR3nt: TGTGCCAGCAGCCAAGAGTGGGGCAGTTTGGATCAGCCCCAGCATTTT

d_gene: TRBD2
abundance: .
j_gene: TRBJ2-3
v_gene: TRBV5-8
CDR3aa: CASSLSQLAGDTQYF
CDR3nt: TGTGCCAGCAGCTTGTCCCAACTAGCGGGAGATACGCAGTATTTT

d_gene: .
abundance: .
j_gene: TRBJ2-6
v_gene: TRBV4-3
CDR3aa: CASSQAWDSGANVLTF
CDR3nt: TGCGCCAGCAGCCAAGCTTGGGACTCTGGGGCCAACGTCCTGACTTTC

d_gene: TRBD2
abundance: .
j_gene: TRBJ2-3
v_gene: TRBV18
CDR3aa: CASSPLLAEASTDTQYF
CDR3nt: TGTGCCAGCTCACCACTACTAGCGGAGGCTAGCACAGATACGCAGTATTTT

d_gene: TRBD2
abundance: once
j_gene: TRBJ2-7
v_gene: TRBV7-2
CDR3aa: CASSWTSGSFYEQYF
CDR3nt: TGTGCCAGCAGCTGGACTAGCGGGAGTTTCTACGAGCAGTACTTC

d_gene: .
abundance: .
j_gene: TRBJ1-2
v_gene: TRBV5-1
CDR3aa: CASSLVPSGAGTNYGYTF
CDR3nt: TGCGCCAGCAGCTTGGTGCCATCTGGGGCCGGGACTAACTATGGCTACACCTTC

d_gene: TRBD1
abundance: .
j_gene: TRBJ2-7
v_gene: TRBV13
CDR3aa: CASSQTGTGSMDSYEQYF
CDR3nt: TGTGCCAGCAGCCAAACCGGGACAGGAAGCATGGACTCCTACGAGCAGTACTTC

d_gene: .
abundance: .
j_gene: TRBJ2-3
v_gene: TRBV18
CDR3aa: CAGASQGRGTDTQYF
CDR3nt: TGTGCCGGGGCCTCCCAGGGGCGAGGCACAGATACGCAGTATTTT

d_gene: .
abundance: .
j_gene: TRBJ2-2
v_gene: TRBV6-4
CDR3aa: CASSDGYRQNTGELFF
CDR3nt: TGTGCCAGCAGTGATGGATATCGACAGAACACCGGGGAGCTGTTTTTT

d_gene: TRBD1
abundance: once
j_gene: TRBJ2-7
v_gene: TRBV5-1
CDR3aa: CASSPDRGRYEQYF
CDR3nt: TGCGCCAGCAGCCCGGACAGGGGGCGATACGAGCAGTACTTC

d_gene: .
abundance: .
j_gene: TRBJ2-3
v_gene: TRBV6-5
CDR3aa: CASSERGFSGDTQYF
CDR3nt: TGTGCCAGCAGCGAGAGGGGCTTCTCCGGAGATACGCAGTATTTT

d_gene: .
abundance: .
j_gene: TRBJ2-5
v_gene: TRBV30
CDR3aa: CAWSVSPETQYF
CDR3nt: TGTGCCTGGAGCGTTAGTCCAGAGACCCAGTACTTC

d_gene: .
abundance: .
j_gene: TRBJ2-5
v_gene: TRBV29-1
CDR3aa: CSGGGLATKETQYF
CDR3nt: TGCAGCGGGGGCGGATTAGCGACCAAAGAGACCCAGTACTTC

d_gene: .
abundance: .
j_gene: TRBJ2-7
v_gene: TRBV9
CDR3aa: CASSVGQGAQDMYF
CDR3nt: .

d_gene: .
abundance: .
j_gene: TRBJ2-5
v_gene: TRBV4-1
CDR3aa: CASSLRGQETQYF
CDR3nt: TGCGCCAGCAGCCTTCGGGGGCAAGAGACCCAGTACTTC

d_gene: TRBD2
abundance: .
j_gene: TRBJ2-7
v_gene: TRBV13
CDR3aa: CASRGLVENEQYF
CDR3nt: TGTGCCAGCAGAGGACTAGTTGAGAACGAGCAGTACTTC

d_gene: .
abundance: .
j_gene: TRBJ1-2
v_gene: TRBV7-9
CDR3aa: CASSLAPETNYGYTF
CDR3nt: TGTGCCAGCAGCTTAGCCCCGGAAACTAACTATGGCTACACCTTC

d_gene: TRBD1
abundance: .
j_gene: TRBJ1-5
v_gene: TRBV5-8
CDR3aa: CASSLTKGQWSNQPQHF
CDR3nt: TGTGCCAGCAGCTTGACGAAGGGACAGTGGAGCAATCAGCCCCAGCATTTT

d_gene: .
abundance: .
j_gene: TRBJ1-1
v_gene: TRBV6-5
CDR3aa: CASGGPGTEAFF
CDR3nt: TGTGCCAGCGGGGGCCCGGGAACTGAAGCTTTCTTT

d_gene: TRBD2
abundance: .
j_gene: TRBJ2-7
v_gene: TRBV5-1
CDR3aa: CASSSNPGLAVRSSYEQYF
CDR3nt: TGCGCCAGCAGTTCCAACCCGGGACTAGCGGTCAGGAGCTCCTACGAGCAGTACTTC

d_gene: .
abundance: .
j_gene: TRBJ2-2
v_gene: TRBV25-1
CDR3aa: CASSPGAGGTGELFF
CDR3nt: TGTGCCAGCAGCCCCGGGGCAGGGGGGACCGGGGAGCTGTTTTTT

d_gene: TRBD2
abundance: once
j_gene: TRBJ2-7
v_gene: TRBV11-2
CDR3aa: CASSLDPLASYEQYF
CDR3nt: TGTGCCAGCAGCTTAGACCCACTAGCGAGCTACGAGCAGTACTTC

d_gene: .
abundance: .
j_gene: TRBJ1-3
v_gene: TRBV5-4
CDR3aa: CASSLDMISGNTIYF
CDR3nt: TGTGCCAGCAGCTTGGATATGATATCTGGAAACACCATATATTTT

d_gene: .
abundance: .
j_gene: TRBJ2-7
v_gene: TRBV19
CDR3aa: CASSSSMSSYEQYF
CDR3nt: TGTGCCAGTAGTTCATCGATGAGCTCCTACGAGCAGTACTTC

d_gene: .
abundance: .
j_gene: TRBJ2-5
v_gene: TRBV7-2
CDR3aa: CASSFYGEETQYF
CDR3nt: TGTGCCAGCAGCTTCTACGGGGAAGAGACCCAGTACTTC

d_gene: TRBD2
abundance: .
j_gene: TRBJ2-5
v_gene: TRBV7-2
CDR3aa: CATSSGIPETQYF
CDR3nt: TGTGCCACATCTAGCGGGATACCAGAGACCCAGTACTTC

d_gene: .
abundance: .
j_gene: TRBJ1-1
v_gene: TRBV13
CDR3aa: CASTSNTGWGNTEAFF
CDR3nt: TGTGCCAGCACTTCAAACACGGGCTGGGGGAACACTGAAGCTTTCTTT

d_gene: TRBD2
abundance: .
j_gene: TRBJ2-3
v_gene: TRBV9
CDR3aa: CASSVGSGGTAPDTQYF
CDR3nt: TGTGCCAGCAGCGTAGGGAGCGGGGGGACCGCCCCAGATACGCAGTATTTT

d_gene: .
abundance: .
j_gene: TRBJ2-2
v_gene: TRBV4-1
CDR3aa: CASSQIHTGELFF
CDR3nt: TGCGCCAGCAGCCAAATTCACACCGGGGAGCTGTTTTTT

d_gene: .
abundance: .
j_gene: TRBJ1-6
v_gene: TRBV5-1
CDR3aa: CASRLAVENSPLHF
CDR3nt: TGCGCCAGCAGACTTGCCGTGGAGAATTCACCCCTCCACTTT

d_gene: .
abundance: .
j_gene: TRBJ2-7
v_gene: TRBV23-1
CDR3aa: CASSFRRATYEQYF
CDR3nt: TGCGCCAGCAGTTTTCGCAGGGCAACCTACGAGCAGTACTTC

d_gene: .
abundance: .
j_gene: TRBJ1-2
v_gene: TRBV7-6
CDR3aa: CASSLAGEHYGYTF
CDR3nt: TGTGCCAGCAGCTTGGCAGGGGAGCACTATGGCTACACCTTC

d_gene: TRBD2
abundance: once
j_gene: TRBJ2-3
v_gene: TRBV7-2
CDR3aa: CASSLGLAGATDTQYF
CDR3nt: TGTGCCAGCAGCCTTGGACTAGCGGGGGCGACAGATACGCAGTATTTT

d_gene: .
abundance: .
j_gene: TRBJ1-5
v_gene: TRBV6-1
CDR3aa: CASRSPGSSQPQHF
CDR3nt: TGTGCCAGCAGGTCCCCGGGATCCAGTCAGCCCCAGCATTTT

d_gene: .
abundance: .
j_gene: TRBJ1-4
v_gene: TRBV7-6
CDR3aa: CASSLTSEKLFF
CDR3nt: TGTGCCAGCAGCTTAACTTCTGAAAAACTGTTTTTT

d_gene: TRBD1
abundance: .
j_gene: TRBJ2-5
v_gene: TRBV28
CDR3aa: CASSLFGASGQPGLETQYF
CDR3nt: TGTGCCAGCAGTTTATTCGGTGCTTCGGGACAGCCCGGGCTAGAGACCCAGTACTTC

d_gene: .
abundance: .
j_gene: TRBJ2-7
v_gene: TRBV5-1
CDR3aa: CASSKQGRRLTYEQYF
CDR3nt: TGCGCCAGCAGCAAACAGGGACGCCGTCTGACCTACGAGCAGTACTTC

d_gene: TRBD1
abundance: few
j_gene: TRBJ1-2
v_gene: TRBV6-6
CDR3aa: CASSLQGDYGYTF
CDR3nt: TGTGCCAGCAGTTTACAGGGGGACTATGGCTACACCTTC

d_gene: .
abundance: .
j_gene: TRBJ1-1
v_gene: TRBV10-1
CDR3aa: CASSDSGAGVTEAFF
CDR3nt: TGCGCCAGCAGTGATTCGGGGGCGGGGGTCACTGAAGCTTTCTTT

d_gene: TRBD2
abundance: .
j_gene: TRBJ2-3
v_gene: TRBV25-1
CDR3aa: CASSEWGGPDTDTQYF
CDR3nt: TGTGCCAGCAGTGAATGGGGGGGTCCCGACACAGATACGCAGTATTTT